These 21 T cell receptor beta chains were all obtained from the same sample, sequenced in a study of CD8 T cells in ankylosing spondylitis. Overall study results and limits: Characteristic of ankylosing spondylitis blood, it appeared, was a TCR beta motif comprising about eight highly homologous variants.

The antigens these receptors bind are not known. Each CDR3 protein is one row after TCRdb ran MiXCR on the 5' RACE reads. This sample has some 700,000 distinct CDR3 sequences; around 20% occur once, and the top ten carry approximately 18%. Source material: blood, either unsorted or a sorted T cell fraction (not recorded which). These receptors came from a male donor with ankylosing spondylitis.

This clonotype was detected a few times. The chain combines TRBV5-5 with TRBJ2-7; D may be TRBD1 (5 bases). The CDR3 loop spans 14 amino acids. In germline, CDR1 is SGHKS, CDR2 YYEKEE (reference sequence). The V gene lost 3 bases and the J gene lost 1 base, with 11 bases spanning the gap. CDR3 nucleotides: TGTGCCAGCAGCTCTGACAGACAATCCTACGAGCAGTACTTC. Its translation is CASSSDRQSYEQYF. The whole variable domain, remainder taken from reference TRBV5-5 and TRBJ2-7, is DAGVTQSPTHLIKTRGQQVTLRCSPISGHKSVSWYQQVLGQGPQFIFQYYEKEERGRGNFPDRFSARQFPNYSSELNVNALLLGDSALYLCASSSDRQSYEQYFGPGTRLTVT.

In this sample, this clonotype turned up a few times. The chain links TRBV4-1 to TRBJ1-6, with 8 nucleotides matching TRBD1. V shed 5 bases and J 5 bases; nucleotides not matched to a gene: 8. Per germline, CDR1 MGHRA and CDR2 YSYEKL. The CDR3 contains 16 residues. Here the CDR3 reads CASSDHLQGDNSPLHF. For the CDR3, the DNA is TGCGCCAGCAGCGACCACCTACAGGGGGATAATTCACCCCTCCACTTT.

Only a few counts were recorded for this clonotype. The chain is built from TRBV20-1 and TRBJ1-1, with TRBD1 as a possible D gene (6 bases). In germline, CDR1 is DFQATT, CDR2 SNEGSKA (reference sequence). Trimming removed 5 bases from V and 6 bases from J, with 13 bases in between. This CDR3 spans 12 amino acids. The CDR3 DNA follows: TGCAGTGCTCCTTCACCAGGGGCTGAAGCTTTCTTT. As protein: CSAPSPGAEAFF.

V is TRBV5-1 and J is TRBJ2-7; 8 positions agree with TRBD2. Losses at the gene ends were 5 bases for V and 3 bases for J; bases not matched to a gene: 7. The CDR3 runs 14 residues. CDR1 is SGHRS, CDR2 YFSETQ, per germline. CDR3 region: CASSWTGGHYEQYF. CDR3 sequence (DNA): TGCGCCAGCAGTTGGACGGGGGGGCACTACGAGCAGTACTTC.

This clonotype turned up a few times. V is TRBV2 and J is TRBJ2-1; D is unclear. The CDR3 is 14 residues long. Germline V gives CDR1 SNHLY, CDR2 FYNNEI. Trimming cost V 8 bases and J 7 bases, with 18 bases left between them. The CDR3 DNA follows: TGTGCCAGCGGTTCAGAGCAGATCTCTAATGAGCAGTTCTTC. Protein product: CASGSEQISNEQFF.

This sequence joins TRBV6-5 and TRBJ1-4, with TRBD1 identical over 11 bases. The CDR3 loop spans 15 amino acids. With V trimmed by 0 bases and J by 6 bases, 0 bases remained unmatched. Germline V lookup: CDR1 MNHEY, CDR2 SVGAGI. In nucleotides, the CDR3 is TGTGCCAGCAGTTACTCGGGACAGGGGGATGAAAAACTGTTTTTT. This encodes CASSYSGQGDEKLFF.

This rearrangement joins TRBV29-1 to TRBJ2-3, with a tentative D call TRBD1 (6 bases). V was pared by 5 bases and J by 2 bases, with 8 bases between. This CDR3 is 12 amino acids long. Germline V gene sequence: CDR1 SQVTM, CDR2 ANQGSEA. DNA of the CDR3: TGCAGCGTTTGGGGGCCCACAGATACGCAGTATTTT. Its protein is CSVWGPTDTQYF.

The sample holds a few counts of this clonotype. This chain connects TRBV20-1 to TRBJ1-1; D remains unclear. Trimming pared 5 bases from V and 1 base from J, leaving 14 bases between. Germline V gene data show CDR1 as DFQATT and CDR2 as SNEGSKA (reference sequence). This CDR3 is 14 amino acids long. The CDR3 loop reads CSAARRAPNTEAFF. CDR3 nucleotide sequence: TGCAGTGCTGCCCGACGCGCCCCGAACACTGAAGCTTTCTTT.

In this sample, this clonotype turned up once. V gene TRBV6-1 combines with J gene TRBJ1-5; no clear D gene. CDR3 length equals 15 residues. Germline V gene sequence: CDR1 MNHNS, CDR2 SASEGT. With 6 bases removed from V and 0 bases from J, the gap between germline ends came to 12 bases. CDR3 DNA sequence: TGTGCCAGCAGCCACCTCCGAGGTAGCAATCAGCCCCAGCATTTT. Translated, it gives CASSHLRGSNQPQHF.

A few counts support this clonotype. V is TRBV20-1 and J is TRBJ2-7, with D perhaps assigned TRBD1 or TRBD2 (5 bases each). CDR1 and CDR2 from the germline V gene are DFQATT and SNEGSKA (reference sequence). The V and J ends lost 5 bases and 6 bases respectively, with 23 bases between them. This CDR3 comprises 15 residues. The CDR3 protein is CSAAGVGQGVGEQYF. In nucleotides, the CDR3 is TGCAGTGCTGCCGGGGTGGGGCAGGGAGTAGGCGAGCAGTACTTC.

This clonotype occurred a few times. The chain joins TRBV7-8 to TRBJ1-2, with D maybe TRBD1 (6 bases). Germline CDR1 reads SGHVS; CDR2 reads FQNEAQ. The CDR3 length is 14 residues. Trimming took 5 bases from V and 7 from J, leaving 17 bases between them. The CDR3, as DNA: TGTGCCAGCAGCCTTGGGGGGGCGTTTGGTGGCTACACCTTC. Encoded protein: CASSLGGAFGGYTF.

The chain employs TRBV10-3 and TRBJ2-2, with D tentatively TRBD2 (5 bases). Germline V gene sequence: CDR1 ENHRY, CDR2 SYGVKD. Between the trimmed V and J ends, which lost 7 bases and 4 bases, there was a span of 7 bases. There are 12 residues in the CDR3. In DNA form, the CDR3 reads TGTGCCATCAAGGAGGTCACCGGGGAGCTGTTTTTT. Translation gives CAIKEVTGELFF.

The rearrangement uses TRBV13 and TRBJ2-4; TRBD1 agrees at 7 bases. This CDR3 has 13 residues. Germline V CDR1 and CDR2: PRHDT, FYEKMQ (reference sequence). Trimming cost V 8 bases and J 5 bases; bases outside gene matches: 6. The CDR3 is CASSGQGENIQYF. For the CDR3, the DNA is TGTGCCAGCTCGGGCCAGGGGGAAAACATTCAGTACTTC.

The genes are TRBV20-1 and TRBJ2-1; 9 nucleotides line up with TRBD2. The ends lost 0 bases at V and 3 bases at J; junction bases unmatched: 6. Germline values: CDR1 DFQATT, CDR2 SNEGSKA (reference sequence). This CDR3 has 16 residues. The CDR3 coding sequence is TGCAGTGCTAGAGATGTGGCGGGGGGGGGCTACAATGAGCAGTTCTTC. Translated, it gives CSARDVAGGGYNEQFF.

V gene TRBV7-2 combines with J gene TRBJ2-4, with a possible D match to TRBD1 (5 bases). The length of the CDR3 is 15 residues. Germline CDR1 is SGHTA and CDR2 is FQGNSA. The ends were cut back, 1 base at V and 7 bases at J, with 14 bases in the middle. The CDR3 region is CASSLDAREGNIQYF. For the CDR3, the DNA is TGTGCCAGCAGCTTAGACGCCAGGGAAGGGAACATTCAGTACTTC. The full variable domain, completed using reference TRBV7-2 and TRBJ2-4, is GAGVSQSPSNKVTEKGKDVELRCDPISGHTALYWYRQSLGQGLEFLIYFQGNSAPDKSGLPSDRFSAERTGGSVSTLTIQRTQQEDSAVYLCASSLDAREGNIQYFGAGTRLSVL.

The chain employs TRBV12-3 or TRBV12-4 and TRBJ1-1, with a weak D call TRBD1 (6 bases). V was cut by 6 bases and J by 3 bases, with 17 bases left in between. This CDR3 region has 15 residues. The CDR3 here is CASRNTGTTYTEAFF. The CDR3 region has the DNA TGTGCCAGCAGAAACACCGGGACAACCTACACTGAAGCTTTCTTT.

This clonotype was detected a few times. The chain couples TRBV18 to TRBJ1-1; D unresolved. The CDR3 covers 14 residues. The germline V gene has CDR1 KGHSH and CDR2 LQKENI. Deletions cut 2 bases from V and 3 bases from J, with 10 bases between. The CDR3: CASSPGNPYTEAFF. The CDR3 DNA is TGTGCCAGCTCACCAGGGAACCCTTACACTGAAGCTTTCTTT.

This clonotype has a handful of counts. The rearrangement uses TRBV12-3 or TRBV12-4 and TRBJ1-5; D might be TRBD1 (5 bases). The CDR3 spans 15 residues. Between the trimmed V and J ends, which lost 3 bases and 4 bases, there was a span of 13 bases. For the CDR3, the DNA is TGTGCCAGCAGTTTTTTCCAGGGTGGGAATCAGCCCCAGCATTTT. Encoded protein: CASSFFQGGNQPQHF.

The chain employs TRBV15 and TRBJ1-5; 7 bases align to TRBD1. CDR1 is LNHNV, CDR2 YYDKDF, per germline (reference sequence). Trimming at V came to 0 bases and at J to 4 bases, leaving 6 bases not matched to a gene. This CDR3 contains 16 residues. The CDR3 nucleotides are TGTGCCACCAGCAGAGATCGACAGGGTGGAAATCAGCCCCAGCATTTT. Protein product: CATSRDRQGGNQPQHF.

This clonotype was detected only a few times. This chain joins TRBV25-1 and TRBJ1-1; a weak D match, TRBD1 (5 bases). Trimming took off 11 bases at V and 0 bases at J, with 10 bases between the two ends. CDR1 is MGHDK and CDR2 is SYGVNS in the germline V gene. The CDR3 covers 12 residues. The CDR3 DNA reads TGTGCCGTACGGGGCATGAACACTGAAGCTTTCTTT. Translated: CAVRGMNTEAFF.

This clonotype came up a few times. This chain links TRBV30 with TRBJ1-1, with D tentatively TRBD1 (6 bases). V was shortened by 4 bases and J by 0 bases, with 9 bases between the two germline ends. The CDR3 runs to 13 residues. The V gene's germline CDR1 is GTSNPN and CDR2 SVGIG (reference sequence). The CDR3 sequence: CAWTRGLNTEAFF. The CDR3 nucleotides are TGTGCCTGGACCAGGGGACTGAACACTGAAGCTTTCTTT. The full variable domain, in which reference TRBV30 and TRBJ1-1 provide the parts outside the CDR3, is SQTIHQWPATLVQPVGSPLSLECTVEGTSNPNLYWYRQAAGRGLQLLFYSVGIGQISSEVPQNLSASRPQDRQFILSSKKLLLSDSGFYLCAWTRGLNTEAFFGQGTRLTVV.